These 13 T cell receptor beta chains share one sample of origin, sequenced in a study of identical twins. One entry per CDR3 protein, called by TCRdb with MiXCR from the 5' RACE reads. The profile covers some 270,000 distinct CDR3 sequences, with around 8.3% appearing a single time and less than 4% taken by the ten largest. The sample also formed part of further work on yellow fever vaccine responses in identical twins.

The material sequenced was CD8+ T cells sorted from blood. The receptors here all came from a woman between 18 and 29 years old in good health.

This clonotype occurred many times. V and J are TRBV3-1 and TRBJ2-3; TRBD1 might be the D (6 bases). Trimming shortened V by 0 bases and J by 0 bases, and 10 bases separated the two germline ends. The CDR3 contains 16 residues. Germline CDR1 LGHDT, CDR2 YNNKEL (reference sequence). CDR3 in amino acids: CASSQDYGQSTDTQYF. The CDR3 DNA is TGTGCCAGCAGCCAAGATTACGGACAGAGCACAGATACGCAGTATTTT.

The rearrangement uses TRBV20-1 and TRBJ2-7, with a tentative D call TRBD1 (6 bases). Germline V CDR1 and CDR2: DFQATT, SNEGSKA (reference sequence). The CDR3 spans 14 residues. Trimming stripped 3 bases from V and 1 base from J, with 13 bases between. The CDR3 reads CSARSLRGSYEQYF. For the CDR3, the DNA is TGCAGTGCTAGGTCGCTCAGGGGTTCCTACGAGCAGTACTTC.

The table lists this clonotype with a few counts. The chain uses TRBV9 and TRBJ2-3; the D is unclear. This CDR3 is 13 amino acids long. V gave up 4 bases and J gave up 4 bases, with 10 bases separating them. Looked up from germline, CDR1 is SGDLS and CDR2 is YYNGEE. The DNA for the CDR3 is TGTGCCAGCAGCCCCCCCGACGCAGATACGCAGTATTTT. Protein sequence: CASSPPDADTQYF.

This clonotype was seen a handful of times. This chain joins TRBV5-1 and TRBJ2-3, with 12 bases matching TRBD2. CDR1 is SGHRS, CDR2 YFSETQ, per germline. V shed 4 bases and J 0 bases; nucleotides not matched to a gene: 9. This CDR3 is 18 amino acids long. CDR3 in amino acids: CASSTGLAGPSSTDTQYF. For the CDR3, the DNA is TGCGCCAGCAGCACTGGACTAGCGGGACCGTCTAGCACAGATACGCAGTATTTT.

This clonotype has more than one count but fewer than ten. The CDR3 DNA sequence: TGCAGCGTTCTAGGAACCGCGCCTCTTAACGAGCAGTACTTC. The encoded protein is CSVLGTAPLNEQYF. The chain recombines TRBV29-1 with TRBJ2-7; D unresolved. Germline values: CDR1 SQVTM, CDR2 ANQGSEA. The CDR3 is 14 amino acids. Deletions cut 5 bases from V and 5 bases from J, with 19 bases between.

V usage is TRBV27 and J usage is TRBJ2-7; D unclear. Trimming cost V 10 bases and J 5 bases, with 9 bases left between them. The length of the CDR3 is 10 residues. The germline V gene has CDR1 MNHEY and CDR2 SMNVEV (reference sequence). CDR3 nucleotide sequence: TGTGCCACCCTCCTCGACGAGCAGTACTTC. It is translated as CATLLDEQYF.

The chain links TRBV4-3 to TRBJ2-1, with 7 positions matching TRBD1. Trimming removed 5 bases from V and 8 bases from J; junction bases left unmatched: 3. Germline CDR1 is LGHNA and CDR2 is YSLEER. The CDR3 has 12 residues. CDR3: CASSETGDEQFF. CDR3 DNA: TGCGCCAGCAGCGAAACAGGGGATGAGCAGTTCTTC.

In its sample, this clonotype was seen many times. The rearrangement joins TRBV5-1 to TRBJ2-5, with 9 bases identical to TRBD2. The CDR3 has 16 residues. Germline assignment: CDR1 SGHRS and CDR2 YFSETQ. The junction had 5 bases not matched to a gene; V was cut back by 0 bases and J by 2 bases. CDR3 nucleotide sequence: TGCGCCAGCAGCTTGGCGCTAGCGGGGATACAAGAGACCCAGTACTTC. It yields the protein CASSLALAGIQETQYF.

The J gene is TRBJ2-7, the V gene TRBV5-1; 11 bases agree with TRBD1. Germline V lookup: CDR1 SGHRS, CDR2 YFSETQ. J gave up 3 bases and V 1 base, and 9 bases lay outside the gene matches. The CDR3 runs 17 residues. This chain's CDR3 is CASSLPKDGTGGYEQYF. The CDR3 DNA reads TGCGCCAGCAGCTTGCCGAAGGATGGGACAGGGGGCTACGAGCAGTACTTC.

The chain couples TRBV20-1 to TRBJ2-5; 10 nucleotides match TRBD2. There are 15 residues in the CDR3. Trimming cost V 0 bases and J 2 bases; bases outside gene matches: 3. Per germline, CDR1 DFQATT and CDR2 SNEGSKA (reference sequence). The CDR3 nucleotides are TGCAGTGCTAGAGATCTAGCGGGGGCTCAAGAGACCCAGTACTTC. It specifies CSARDLAGAQETQYF.

V usage is TRBV7-2 and J usage is TRBJ2-7; D remains ambiguous. CDR3 length: 13 amino acids. Trimming removed 1 base from V and 5 bases from J, with 9 bases in between. CDR1 is SGHTA, CDR2 FQGNSA, per germline. The CDR3: CASSLVGLDEQYF. CDR3 nucleotide sequence: TGTGCCAGCAGCTTAGTCGGATTGGACGAGCAGTACTTC.

The sample holds many counts of this clonotype. The V and J genes are TRBV11-1 and TRBJ2-1, with 8 bases that match TRBD1. Germline loops: CDR1 SGHAT, CDR2 FQDESV (reference sequence). The length of the CDR3 is 15 residues. V gave up 6 bases and J gave up 9 bases; unmatched junction bases: 13. CDR3: CASSEPRGLWAEQFF. CDR3 DNA: TGTGCCAGCAGTGAACCCAGGGGGCTGTGGGCTGAGCAGTTCTTC.

This clonotype has at least ten counts. This chain uses TRBV5-6 with TRBJ2-7; D ambiguous. Germline loops: CDR1 SGHDT, CDR2 YYEEEE. The V and J ends lost 4 bases and 4 bases respectively, with 21 bases between them. The CDR3 extends over 16 amino acids. The CDR3 sequence: CASSLDYLDGFYEQYF. The CDR3 nucleotides are TGTGCCAGCAGCCTGGATTATTTAGACGGATTTTACGAGCAGTACTTC.